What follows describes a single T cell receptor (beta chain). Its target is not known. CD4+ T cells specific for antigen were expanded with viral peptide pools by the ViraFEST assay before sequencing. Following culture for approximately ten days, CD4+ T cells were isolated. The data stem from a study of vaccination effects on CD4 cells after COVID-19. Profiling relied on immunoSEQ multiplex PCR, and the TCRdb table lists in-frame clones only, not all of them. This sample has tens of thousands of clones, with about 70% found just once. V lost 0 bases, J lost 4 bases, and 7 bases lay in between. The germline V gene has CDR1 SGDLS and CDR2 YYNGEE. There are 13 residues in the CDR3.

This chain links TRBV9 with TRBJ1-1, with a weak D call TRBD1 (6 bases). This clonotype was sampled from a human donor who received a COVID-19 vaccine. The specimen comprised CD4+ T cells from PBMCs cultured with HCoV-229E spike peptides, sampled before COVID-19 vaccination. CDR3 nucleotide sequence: TGTGCCAGCAGCGTAGAGGGGGGCACTGAAGCTTTCTTT. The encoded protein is CASSVEGGTEAFF.